The 32 T cell receptor beta chains given below trace back to one sample, sequenced in a study of shared clonotypes between healthy human individuals. Measured with immunoSEQ multiplex PCR; TCRdb has only the in-frame clones, and not every one. The sample holds 2.3 million or so clones, over 90% seen once. Sequencing was performed on naive CD4+ T cells from PBMCs. Indicated subset: CD45RA+ positively selected. The receptor set was obtained from a man between 18 and 35 years old in good health. Some clones in this sample may be carry-over from other donors' samples.

The chain joins TRBV7-9 to TRBJ2-1; 9 bases are shared with TRBD1. Trimming took 5 bases from V and 7 from J; bases not matched to a gene: 9. CDR3 length: 15 residues. Per germline, CDR1 SEHNR and CDR2 FQNEAQ (reference sequence). The CDR3 region is CASSPWTGASNEQFF. CDR3 in DNA: TGTGCCAGCAGCCCGTGGACAGGGGCTAGTAATGAGCAGTTCTTC.

The chain couples TRBV13 to TRBJ2-1; 15 bases are shared with TRBD2. This CDR3 contains 16 residues. The junction had 15 bases not matched to a gene; V was cut back by 5 bases and J by 16 bases. Germline V gene data show CDR1 as PRHDT and CDR2 as FYEKMQ (reference sequence). The CDR3 sequence: CASSPASRTSGRAIFF. CDR3 DNA sequence: TGTGCCAGCAGCCCCGCTTCCCGGACTAGCGGGAGGGCAATCTTCTTC.

The chain employs TRBV29-1 and TRBJ1-4; the match to TRBD1 covers 8 bases. The CDR3 runs 13 residues. V trimming: 4 bases; J trimming: 8 bases; junction bases outside the gene matches: 6. Per the germline V gene, CDR1 is SQVTM and CDR2 is ANQGSEA. In DNA form, the CDR3 reads TGCAGCGTTGTACTTAACAGGGGGGAAAAACTGTTTTTT. Its translation is CSVVLNRGEKLFF.

This chain links TRBV18 with TRBJ2-1; 8 nucleotides line up with TRBD2. J was trimmed by 3 bases and V by 2 bases; bases with no gene match: 6. The length of the CDR3 is 16 residues. Germline V lookup: CDR1 KGHSH, CDR2 LQKENI. CDR3 bases: TGTGCCAGCTCACCATCAGCGGGAGAAGGCTACAATGAGCAGTTCTTC. It codes for CASSPSAGEGYNEQFF.

This chain connects TRBV5-1 to TRBJ1-1; D call uncertain. Trimming took 4 bases from V and 0 from J, leaving 10 bases between them. CDR1 is SGHRS, CDR2 YFSETQ, per germline. This CDR3 spans 14 amino acids. This CDR3 is CASSQLRVNTEAFF. The CDR3 DNA is TGCGCCAGCAGCCAGCTACGGGTGAACACTGAAGCTTTCTTT.

As for this clone: The same CDR3 arises from other DNA sequences in this sample as well. The gene calls are TRBV5-1 and TRBJ2-5; D unresolved. The CDR3 totals 12 residues. Trimming left V 0 bases short and J 5 bases short, with 5 bases between. Germline V gene sequence: CDR1 SGHRS, CDR2 YFSETQ. The CDR3 DNA reads as TGCGCCAGCAGCTTGGAAGTGGAGACCCAGTACTTC. Translated: CASSLEVETQYF.

The chain joins TRBV23-1 to TRBJ2-3, with D perhaps matching TRBD1 (5 bases). TRBV23-1 is classed as an ORF, of uncertain function. V was trimmed by 6 bases and J by 4 bases, leaving 29 bases between them. CDR3 size: 19 residues. The CDR3 bases are TGCGCCAGCAGGGCCGCCCAGGCAGGCAGAGGAAAGGGGCCAGATACGCAGTATTTT. It specifies CASRAAQAGRGKGPDTQYF.

Only one count was recorded for this clone. CDR3 amino acids: CASSLSNYEQYF. CDR3 DNA sequence: TGCGCCAGCAGCTTGTCAAACTACGAGCAGTACTTC. The J gene is TRBJ2-7, the V gene TRBV5-1; D uncertain. V dropped 1 base and J dropped 3 bases, with 5 bases sitting between them. Germline CDR1 reads SGHRS; CDR2 reads YFSETQ. The CDR3 runs to 12 residues.

This clone has a single count. This sequence joins TRBV10-1 and TRBJ2-1; D gene ambiguous. Trimming shortened V by 3 bases and J by 0 bases, and 9 bases separated the two germline ends. From germline, CDR1 is WNHNN and CDR2 SYGVQD (reference sequence). The CDR3 has 15 amino acids. CDR3 DNA: TGCGCCAGCAGTGATCGGCAGAGCTCCTACAATGAGCAGTTCTTC. Residues: CASSDRQSSYNEQFF.

This clone has only one observation. The V call is TRBV25-1, the J call TRBJ2-5, with a tentative D call TRBD1 (5 bases). The CDR3 has 13 residues. Trimming shortened V by 2 bases and J by 4 bases, and 8 bases separated the two germline ends. CDR1 MGHDK and CDR2 SYGVNS come from the germline V gene. The CDR3 loop reads CASSEGAIETQYF. CDR3 coding DNA: TGTGCCAGCAGTGAAGGGGCCATAGAGACCCAGTACTTC.

The chain couples TRBV30 to TRBJ2-2; D is ambiguous. Trimming cost V 3 bases and J 6 bases, with 14 bases left between them. CDR1 is GTSNPN, CDR2 SVGIG, per germline (reference sequence). The length of the CDR3 is 14 residues. CDR3 region: CAWRDQASAGELFF. CDR3 nucleotide sequence: TGTGCCTGGAGGGACCAGGCGTCCGCCGGGGAGCTGTTTTTT.

The genes are TRBV5-1 and TRBJ2-7, with 10 bases identical to TRBD1. The V and J ends lost 4 bases and 6 bases, in that order; junction bases with no gene match: 7. Per the germline V gene, CDR1 is SGHRS and CDR2 is YFSETQ. The CDR3 runs 14 residues. The CDR3, as DNA: TGCGCCAGCAGCCGGCGGACAGGGGGAGGCGAGCAGTACTTC. This gives the protein CASSRRTGGGEQYF.

The V and J genes are TRBV7-8 and TRBJ1-5, with TRBD1 identical over 7 bases. J was trimmed by 7 bases and V by 5 bases; bases with no gene match: 8. Germline V gene sequence: CDR1 SGHVS, CDR2 FQNEAQ. This CDR3 comprises 14 residues. The CDR3: CASSQTGLEQPQHF. In nucleotides, the CDR3 is TGTGCCAGCAGCCAGACAGGGCTAGAACAGCCCCAGCATTTT.

This chain connects TRBV4-3 to TRBJ1-2; D is unclear. CDR3 length equals 11 residues. Germline values: CDR1 LGHNA, CDR2 YSLEER. V lost 3 bases and J 8 bases, leaving 7 bases between the germline ends. The CDR3 loop reads CASSHLGGYTF. The CDR3 DNA reads as TGCGCCAGCAGCCACCTGGGGGGCTACACCTTC.

This clone was recorded once. The chain combines TRBV28 with TRBJ2-3; D is perhaps TRBD1 (5 bases). The germline V gene has CDR1 MDHEN and CDR2 SYDVKM. This CDR3 contains 15 residues. The ends were cut back, 6 bases at V and 0 bases at J, with 13 bases in the middle. The CDR3 sequence: CASRDRKTSTDTQYF. The CDR3 region has the DNA TGTGCCAGCAGAGACAGAAAAACTAGCACAGATACGCAGTATTTT.

The genes are TRBV9 and TRBJ2-7; TRBD2 matches at 11 bases. The CDR3 consists of 16 residues. The V segment lost 0 bases and the J segment 1 base; nucleotides outside the gene matches: 3. Germline CDR1 reads SGDLS; CDR2 reads YYNGEE. CDR3: CASSVGASGRSYEQYF. The CDR3 region has the DNA TGTGCCAGCAGCGTAGGTGCTAGCGGGAGGTCCTACGAGCAGTACTTC.

The chain uses TRBV2 and TRBJ1-1; TRBD1 aligns across 8 bases. V shed 5 bases and J 5 bases; nucleotides not matched to a gene: 13. The CDR3 is 16 amino acids. The germline V gene has CDR1 SNHLY and CDR2 FYNNEI. CDR3 nucleotide sequence: TGTGCCAGCAGTCTAGCCAGAGGACAGGGAAGGACTGAAGCTTTCTTT. Its protein is CASSLARGQGRTEAFF.

CDR3 DNA sequence: TGTGCCAGCAGCCCCAGGTCGGGGACAGGGGAAGGCTACACCTTC. It codes for CASSPRSGTGEGYTF. The J gene is TRBJ1-2, the V gene TRBV5-5, with 10 positions matching TRBD1. From germline, CDR1 is SGHKS and CDR2 YYEKEE (reference sequence). Trimming took 4 bases from V and 8 from J; bases not matched to a gene: 11. The CDR3 consists of 15 residues.

The chain combines TRBV5-6 with TRBJ2-7; maybe TRBD1 (5 bases). The V and J ends lost 4 bases and 3 bases respectively, with 8 bases between them. The CDR3 runs to 12 residues. Germline V CDR1 and CDR2: SGHDT, YYEEEE. The CDR3 loop is CASSRTGYEQYF. For the CDR3, the DNA is TGTGCCAGCAGCCGTACAGGCTACGAGCAGTACTTC.

The chain links TRBV5-1 to TRBJ1-4; the D gene is possibly TRBD1 (5 bases). The V gene lost 0 bases and the J gene lost 6 bases, with 12 bases spanning the gap. This CDR3 has 15 amino acids. Germline V CDR1 and CDR2: SGHRS, YFSETQ. For the CDR3, the DNA is TGCGCCAGCAGCTTGGGGCGAGGGGCAGATGAAAAACTGTTTTTT. Residues: CASSLGRGADEKLFF.

This chain joins TRBV4-3 and TRBJ1-4, with D possibly matching TRBD1 (6 bases). The V gene lost 4 bases and the J gene lost 2 bases, with 17 bases spanning the gap. This CDR3 spans 17 amino acids. Looked up from germline, CDR1 is LGHNA and CDR2 is YSLEER. CDR3 amino acids: CASSLGPITGTNEKLFF. CDR3 nucleotides: TGCGCCAGCAGCCTAGGACCCATCACAGGGACTAATGAAAAACTGTTTTTT.

The rearrangement uses TRBV7-2 and TRBJ2-7; TRBD2 aligns across 10 bases. The J segment lost 3 bases and the V segment lost 5 bases, leaving 7 bases of the junction unmatched. There are 15 residues in the CDR3. Germline loops: CDR1 SGHTA, CDR2 FQGNSA. The CDR3 bases are TGTGCCAGCAGCCACCAAGGGACTAGCGTCTACGAGCAGTACTTC. This codes for CASSHQGTSVYEQYF.

This sequence joins TRBV15 and TRBJ2-2; the D is unclear. The V gene lost 5 bases and the J gene lost 7 bases, with 11 bases spanning the gap. Germline V gene data show CDR1 as LNHNV and CDR2 as YYDKDF (reference sequence). The CDR3 contains 13 residues. The CDR3, as DNA: TGTGCCACCAGCTCCGTTGTGGGCGGGGAGCTGTTTTTT. This encodes CATSSVVGGELFF.

V usage is TRBV5-4 and J usage is TRBJ2-5; a possible D gene is TRBD2 (6 bases). Trimming stripped 0 bases from V and 2 bases from J, with 17 bases between. This CDR3 is 17 amino acids long. The V gene's germline CDR1 is SGHNT and CDR2 YYREEE (reference sequence). The CDR3 sequence is CASSLGGAGRRQETQYF. The CDR3 DNA is TGTGCCAGCAGCTTGGGGGGTGCGGGGCGGCGGCAAGAGACCCAGTACTTC.

This chain connects TRBV9 to TRBJ1-3; D gene unclear. Trimming removed 0 bases at V and 2 bases at J, with 12 bases between. The germline V gene encodes CDR1 SGDLS and CDR2 YYNGEE. The CDR3 covers 16 residues. CDR3 coding DNA: TGTGCCAGCAGCGTAGCGATGGGCATGACTGGAAACACCATATATTTT. Amino acids: CASSVAMGMTGNTIYF. Based on the CDR3 plus reference TRBV9 and TRBJ1-3, the full variable domain is DSGVTQTPKHLITATGQRVTLRCSPRSGDLSVYWYQQSLDQGLQFLIQYYNGEERAKGNILERFSAQQFPDLHSELNLSSLELGDSALYFCASSVAMGMTGNTIYFGEGSWLTVV.

The gene calls are TRBV6-1 and TRBJ1-4; 11 nucleotides line up with TRBD1. Germline V gene sequence: CDR1 MNHNS, CDR2 SASEGT. The junction had 7 bases not matched to a gene; V was cut back by 4 bases and J by 0 bases. The CDR3 loop spans 18 amino acids. CDR3 sequence: CASSVAGQGASTNEKLFF. The CDR3 DNA follows: TGTGCCAGCAGTGTCGCAGGACAGGGGGCCTCAACTAATGAAAAACTGTTTTTT.

The chain is built from TRBV29-1 and TRBJ2-7; no definite D call. The CDR3 totals 12 residues. V lost 6 bases to trimming and J lost 2 bases, with 11 bases between them. CDR1 and CDR2 (germline): SQVTM, ANQGSEA. CDR3 sequence: CSVAASTYEQYF. CDR3 nucleotide sequence: TGCAGCGTGGCAGCATCTACCTACGAGCAGTACTTC.

This chain links TRBV5-4 with TRBJ2-5; D uncertain. The CDR3 has 13 amino acids. The germline V gene encodes CDR1 SGHNT and CDR2 YYREEE (reference sequence). V was cut by 0 bases and J by 2 bases, with 5 bases left in between. CDR3 nucleotides: TGTGCCAGCAGCTTGGCTAGACAAGAGACCCAGTACTTC. This encodes CASSLARQETQYF.

V gene TRBV29-1 combines with J gene TRBJ1-1; 8 bases match TRBD1. The CDR3 is 14 amino acids. Germline CDR1 reads SQVTM; CDR2 reads ANQGSEA. The J segment lost 0 bases and the V segment lost 7 bases, leaving 7 bases of the junction unmatched. The CDR3 reads CSASPGQVNTEAFF. The CDR3 nucleotides read TGCAGCGCTAGTCCGGGACAGGTGAACACTGAAGCTTTCTTT.

This chain connects TRBV5-1 to TRBJ1-4, with TRBD1 as a possible D gene (5 bases). The CDR3 runs 16 residues. V lost 4 bases, J lost 8 bases, and 21 bases lay in between. Germline values: CDR1 SGHRS, CDR2 YFSETQ. The CDR3 DNA is TGCGCCAGCAGCCCGGAGGGACCTCCGGATAGGGAAAAACTGTTTTTT. Encoded protein: CASSPEGPPDREKLFF.

The V gene is TRBV5-6, the J gene TRBJ2-7; unclear D gene. Germline V gene data show CDR1 as SGHDT and CDR2 as YYEEEE. The V and J ends lost 3 bases and 7 bases respectively, with 11 bases between them. The CDR3 is 12 residues long. The CDR3 DNA is TGTGCCAGCAGCTCCTGGACGCTTGAGCAGTACTTC. Translating it yields CASSSWTLEQYF.

This clone appeared a few times. The CDR3 DNA is TGTGCCAGCAGCGTAGCTAGCGGCACAGATACGCAGTATTTT. It is translated as CASSVASGTDTQYF. This sequence joins TRBV9 and TRBJ2-3; D perhaps matches TRBD2 (6 bases). Deletions cut 0 bases from V and 1 base from J, with 6 bases between. Per the germline V gene, CDR1 is SGDLS and CDR2 is YYNGEE. The CDR3 is 14 amino acids.